This TCR beta chain was identified during a study of OX40 agonist ivuxolimab in advanced cancers. Overall study: Partial responses were achieved by three patients: one hepatocellular carcinoma, two cutaneous melanoma.

The assay was immunoSEQ multiplex PCR, and TCRdb's table has in-frame clones only and misses some. The table lists about 86,000 clones, approximately 90% of them singletons, with approximately 1.5% in the top ten. V lost 0 bases, J lost 12 bases, and 13 bases lay in between. The CDR3 has 13 residues. Germline V lookup: CDR1 SGDLS, CDR2 YYNGEE. General study points: It was also the case that some nonresponders had low normalized T-cell clonal expansion.

Points on this clone: As yet, its antigen is unknown.

The sequence was collected from an adult with an advanced solid tumor such as melanoma, head and neck, liver or kidney cancer. The sequencing here drew on CD4+ or CD8+ T cells sorted from blood, taken in a trial of the OX40 agonist ivuxolimab. The chain uses TRBV9 and TRBJ2-1, with D perhaps TRBD1 (5 bases). The CDR3, as DNA: TGTGCCAGCAGCGTAGGTGGGGCCGGTGGGCAGTTCTTC. It codes for CASSVGGAGGQFF.